Included here is one TCR beta chain sequence, with context. Primers: 60 Vbeta forward and 13 Jbeta reverse. Sequencing used immunoSEQ multiplex PCR; TCRdb keeps in-frame clones, though not all of them. The sample lists over 70,000 clones, approximately 80% seen once, with less than 40% in the top ten. Germline V gives CDR1 MNHNS, CDR2 SASEGT. V was cut by 7 bases and J by 7 bases, with 12 bases left in between. There are 12 residues in the CDR3. This specimen comes from a study of cytomegalovirus exposure and HLA in healthy donors. Overall study: About 84% of roughly 400 genotyped donors fell in the Caucasian-associated ancestry cluster.

This TCR was recovered from a man aged 50-60 years in good health and CMV-seropositive. The rearrangement links TRBV6-1 to TRBJ2-3; D is unresolved. Sequenced sample: PBMCs. CDR3 bases: TGTGCCAGCAAGACACGGCTAAATACGCAGTATTTT. Amino acids: CASKTRLNTQYF.